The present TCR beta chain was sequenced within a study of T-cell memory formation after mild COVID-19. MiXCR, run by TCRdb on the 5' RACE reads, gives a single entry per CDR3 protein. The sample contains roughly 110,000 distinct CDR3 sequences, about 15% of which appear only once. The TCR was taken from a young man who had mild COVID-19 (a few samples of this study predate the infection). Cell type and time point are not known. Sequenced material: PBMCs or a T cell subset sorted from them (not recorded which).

CDR3 bases: TGTGCCAGTTCGCCTTACGGGACAGATTTCAATGAGCAGTTCTTC. Amino acid sequence: CASSPYGTDFNEQFF. The V call is TRBV19, the J call TRBJ2-1, with 7 bases matching TRBD1. V lost 8 bases and J lost 6; bases outside the gene matches: 13. This CDR3 is built from 15 residues. Germline-derived CDR1 and CDR2 are LNHDA and SQIVND (reference sequence).